These 2 T cell receptor beta chains came from one sample sequenced in a study of T cells in Graves' hyperthyroidism and ophthalmopathy. Regions amplified from RNA transcripts were the TCR beta CDR3 regions. TCR CDR3 underwent first-round RT-PCR with the HTBI primer set. MiXCR, run by TCRdb on the multiplex PCR reads, gives a single entry per CDR3 protein. The data contain more than 300,000 distinct CDR3 sequences, roughly 15% of them singletons. Sequences were obtained from blood. The source of these receptors is a woman aged 30 to 39 with Graves' hyperthyroidism that later progressed to Graves' ophthalmopathy.

The chain is built from TRBV2 and TRBJ1-1; D is unresolved. Trimming shortened V by 6 bases and J by 6 bases, and 14 bases separated the two germline ends. There are 13 residues in the CDR3. In germline, CDR1 is SNHLY, CDR2 FYNNEI. The CDR3 reads CASRLQGWAEAFF. CDR3 DNA: TGTGCCAGCAGGCTACAAGGCTGGGCTGAAGCTTTCTTT.

There are many counts of this clonotype. The chain employs TRBV4-1 and TRBJ1-5, with D tentatively TRBD1 (5 bases). The V end was cut by 3 bases, the J end by 4 bases, with 13 bases between. Germline V gene sequence: CDR1 MGHRA, CDR2 YSYEKL. The CDR3 runs to 15 residues. CDR3 sequence: CASSHPNGGNQPQHF. The CDR3 nucleotides are TGCGCCAGCAGCCACCCCAACGGGGGAAATCAGCCCCAGCATTTT.